Listed here are 9 T cell receptor beta chains from one sample, sequenced in a study of Tregs in tolerant kidney transplant recipients. TCRdb keeps only in-frame clones here, not all; method: immunoSEQ multiplex PCR. The sample spans over 45,000 clones; the ten largest clones claim around 0.91%. This sample comprised CD4+ T cells from blood, obtained before the transplant. Source of these receptors: a human donor who received a combined kidney and bone marrow transplant.

The covered CDR3 bases are TGTGCCAGCAGTGCGCTTAGCGGGAGCCCCTACGAG. Translation: CASSALSGSPYE. The CDR3 reads in full as CASSALSGSPYEQYF. V gene TRBV2 combines with J gene TRBJ2-7, with 9 nucleotides matching TRBD2. The read ends 3 residues before the CDR3 terminus; that terminus is restored from the germline J gene. CDR1 is SNHLY and CDR2 is FYNNEI in the germline V gene. The CDR3 spans 15 residues. V was pared by 4 bases and J by 2 bases, with 6 bases of the junction left unmatched.

Note on this clone: The read ends 3 residues shy of where the CDR3 ends; the end is completed using the germline J gene. This sample also contains other DNA sequences that code for the same CDR3. This sequence joins TRBV5-5 and TRBJ2-7; perhaps D is TRBD1 or TRBD2 (5 bases each). Germline V gene data show CDR1 as SGHKS and CDR2 as YYEKEE (reference sequence). Trimming took 0 bases from V and 5 from J, leaving 6 bases between them. The CDR3 has 12 residues. The CDR3 loop is CASSLGGDEQYF. Partial CDR3 DNA: TGTGCCAGCAGCTTGGGAGGGGACGAG.

With respect to this clone: The missing CDR3 end, 3 residues past where the read stops, is filled in from the germline J gene. This chain connects TRBV18 to TRBJ2-1; 8 bases match TRBD2. The ends lost 4 bases at V and 5 bases at J; junction bases unmatched: 1. This CDR3 spans 13 amino acids. Germline CDR1 reads KGHSH; CDR2 reads LQKENI. The CDR3 loop reads CASSQTSDNEQFF. The part of the CDR3 DNA that was read is TGTGCCAGCTCACAGACTAGCGACAATGAG.

For this clone: The read comes to an end 3 residues before the CDR3 does, leaving the germline J gene to fill in the end. This sequence joins TRBV19 and TRBJ2-5, with D tentatively TRBD2 (5 bases). Germline V CDR1 and CDR2: LNHDA, SQIVND (reference sequence). The CDR3 contains 16 residues. V dropped 4 bases and J dropped 2 bases, with 17 bases sitting between them. The covered CDR3 bases are TGTGCCAGTAGTACCACTAGGATCCGAACTCAAGAGACC. It encodes CASSTTRIRTQET. In full, the CDR3 is CASSTTRIRTQETQYF.

On this clone itself: The sequence runs out 3 residues before the end of the CDR3; the remainder is reconstructed from the germline J gene. The rearrangement links TRBV20-1 to TRBJ1-5, with 8 bases matching TRBD1. Germline V lookup: CDR1 DFQATT, CDR2 SNEGSKA (reference sequence). The CDR3 is 15 amino acids. The V gene end was trimmed by 6 bases and the J gene end by 1 base; junction bases not matched to a gene: 8. CDR3: CSARQGLASNQPQHF. The part of the CDR3 DNA that was read is TGCAGTGCACGACAGGGGTTGGCGAGCAATCAGCCC.

Comments on this clone: The read is 3 residues too short to cover the CDR3 end, so that end is filled in from the germline J gene. V gene TRBV18 combines with J gene TRBJ1-2; D might be TRBD1 (6 bases). Trimming pared 4 bases from V and 4 bases from J, leaving 10 bases between. The CDR3 contains 13 residues. Germline V gene sequence: CDR1 KGHSH, CDR2 LQKENI. The CDR3 bases that were read are TGTGCCAGCTCACTACTGACAGGCTATGGC. Amino acid sequence: CASSLLTGYG. The entire CDR3 sequence reads CASSLLTGYGYTF.

In regard to this clone: The read terminates 3 residues before the CDR3 end, so the remaining end is supplied by the germline J gene. This sequence joins TRBV20-1 and TRBJ2-7; possibly TRBD1 for D (6 bases). Germline CDR1 DFQATT, CDR2 SNEGSKA (reference sequence). V was cut by 3 bases and J by 1 base, with 16 bases left in between. CDR3 length: 15 residues. The CDR3 DNA, read in part, is TGCAGTGCTAGCTGGAACGCAGGGGAGTCCTACGAG. Its translation: CSASWNAGESYE. The whole CDR3 sequence reads CSASWNAGESYEQYF.

Concerning this clone: The read gets to within 3 residues of the CDR3 end, and the germline J gene fills in the rest. This chain links TRBV5-4 with TRBJ2-1; possibly TRBD2 for D (5 bases). Per the germline V gene, CDR1 is SGHNT and CDR2 is YYREEE (reference sequence). The V and J ends lost 2 bases and 9 bases respectively, with 12 bases between them. The CDR3 runs 13 residues. Here the CDR3 reads CASSLASSGEQFF. Incomplete CDR3 DNA: TGTGCCAGCAGCTTAGCTAGCTCCGGTGAG.

A note on this clone: Coverage ceases 3 residues before the CDR3 finishes, and the germline J gene fills in the end. The rearrangement joins TRBV29-1 to TRBJ2-1; no clear D gene. There are 14 residues in the CDR3. CDR1 SQVTM and CDR2 ANQGSEA come from the germline V gene. V dropped 2 bases and J dropped 0 bases, with 8 bases sitting between them. The sequenced part of the CDR3 DNA is TGCAGCGTTGAATCTAAGAGCTCCTACAATGAG. As protein: CSVESKSSYNE. The full CDR3 protein reads CSVESKSSYNEQFF.